Below, one T cell receptor beta chain is given with its context. RNA extraction and reverse transcription yielded cDNA as sequencing template. Here immunoSEQ multiplex PCR was the method, and the copy in TCRdb shows in-frame clones only, minus some. The sample has 65,000 to 95,000 clones, just over 50% seen once. It was from alopecia areata patients that lesional scalp punch biopsies and peripheral blood were collected. This sample was taken from a study of CD8+ T cells in alopecia areata. Trimming shortened V by 2 bases and J by 1 base, and 15 bases separated the two germline ends. Germline V gene sequence: CDR1 SQVTM, CDR2 ANQGSEA. The CDR3 extends over 16 amino acids.

The TCR originated in a human donor with alopecia areata. The sequencing input was NKG2D-high CD8+ T cells sorted from blood. The chain recombines TRBV29-1 with TRBJ2-1, with D perhaps given as TRBD1 or TRBD2 (6 bases each). CDR3 in amino acids: CSVESGAGRSYNEQFF. CDR3 sequence (DNA): TGCAGCGTTGAATCGGGGGCGGGAAGGTCCTACAATGAGCAGTTCTTC.